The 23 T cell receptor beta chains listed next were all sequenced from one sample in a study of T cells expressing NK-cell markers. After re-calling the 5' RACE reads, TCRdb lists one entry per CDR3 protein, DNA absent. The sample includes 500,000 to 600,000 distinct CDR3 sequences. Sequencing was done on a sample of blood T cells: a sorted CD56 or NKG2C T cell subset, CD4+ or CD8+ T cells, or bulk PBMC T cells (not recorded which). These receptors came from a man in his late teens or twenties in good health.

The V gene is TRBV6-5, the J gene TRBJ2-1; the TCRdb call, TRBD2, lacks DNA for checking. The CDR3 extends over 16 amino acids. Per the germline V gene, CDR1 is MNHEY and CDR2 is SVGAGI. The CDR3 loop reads CASSYSSGVGGDEQFF.

CDR3: CASSAGGYQETQYF. The V gene is TRBV5-1, the J gene TRBJ2-5; with no DNA, the TCRdb D assignment of TRBD2 cannot be verified. The CDR3 runs 14 residues. CDR1 SGHRS and CDR2 YFSETQ come from the germline V gene.

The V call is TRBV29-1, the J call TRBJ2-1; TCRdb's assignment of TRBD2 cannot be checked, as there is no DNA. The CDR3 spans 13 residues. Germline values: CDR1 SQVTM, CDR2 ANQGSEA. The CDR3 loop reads CSVLGVAGSEQFF.

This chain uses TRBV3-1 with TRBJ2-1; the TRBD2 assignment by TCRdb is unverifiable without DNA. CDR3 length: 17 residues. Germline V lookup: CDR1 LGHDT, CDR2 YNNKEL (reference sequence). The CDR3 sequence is CASSPGRAGLVGDEQFF.

The CDR3 loop is CASRKDRARTGELFF. This chain uses TRBV6-1 with TRBJ2-2; TCRdb returns TRBD1, unconfirmable since there is no DNA. Germline CDR1 is MNHNS and CDR2 is SASEGT. CDR3 length equals 15 residues.

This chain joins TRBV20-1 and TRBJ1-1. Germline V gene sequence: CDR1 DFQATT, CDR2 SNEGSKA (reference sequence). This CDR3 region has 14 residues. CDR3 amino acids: CSASRAMGNTEAFF.

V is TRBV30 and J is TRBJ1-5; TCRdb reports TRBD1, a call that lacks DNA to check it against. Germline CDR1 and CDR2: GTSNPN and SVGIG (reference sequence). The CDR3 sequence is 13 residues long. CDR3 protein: CAWSATENQPQHF.

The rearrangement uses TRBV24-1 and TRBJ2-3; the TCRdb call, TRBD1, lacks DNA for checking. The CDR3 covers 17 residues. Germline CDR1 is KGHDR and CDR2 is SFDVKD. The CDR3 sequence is CATSDRTGREGTDTQYF.

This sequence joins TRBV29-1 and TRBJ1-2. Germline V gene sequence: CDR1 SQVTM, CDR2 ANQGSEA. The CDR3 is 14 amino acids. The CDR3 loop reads CSVEGTSYNYGYTF.

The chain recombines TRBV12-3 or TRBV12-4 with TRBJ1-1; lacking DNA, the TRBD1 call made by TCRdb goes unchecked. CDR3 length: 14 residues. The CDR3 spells CASSPGRSGVEAFF.

The CDR3 is CASSLEPGHRNYGYTF. This chain uses TRBV7-2 with TRBJ1-2; TCRdb designates TRBD1, a call that cannot be tested without DNA. The CDR3 is 16 amino acids. Per germline, CDR1 SGHTA and CDR2 FQGNSA.

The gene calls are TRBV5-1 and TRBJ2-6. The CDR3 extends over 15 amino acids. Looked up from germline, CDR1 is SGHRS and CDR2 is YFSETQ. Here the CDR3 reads CASSPLGSGANVLTF.

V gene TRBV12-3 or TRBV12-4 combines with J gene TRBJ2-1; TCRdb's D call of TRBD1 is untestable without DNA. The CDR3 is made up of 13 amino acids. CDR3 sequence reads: CASSFTGRPRQFF.

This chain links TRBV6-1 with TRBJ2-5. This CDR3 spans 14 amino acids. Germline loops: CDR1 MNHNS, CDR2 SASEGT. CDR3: CASRPDRGQETQYF.

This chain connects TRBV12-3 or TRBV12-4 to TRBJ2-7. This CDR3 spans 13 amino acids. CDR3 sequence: CASTRSGTYEQYF.

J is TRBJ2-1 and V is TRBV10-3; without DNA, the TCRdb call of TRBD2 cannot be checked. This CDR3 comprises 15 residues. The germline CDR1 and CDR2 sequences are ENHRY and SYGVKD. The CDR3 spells CAISETSGSTNEQFF.

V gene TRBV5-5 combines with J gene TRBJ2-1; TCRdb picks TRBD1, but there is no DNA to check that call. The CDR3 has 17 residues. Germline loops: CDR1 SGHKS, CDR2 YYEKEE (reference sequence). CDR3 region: CASSPAPRVSVHNEQFF.

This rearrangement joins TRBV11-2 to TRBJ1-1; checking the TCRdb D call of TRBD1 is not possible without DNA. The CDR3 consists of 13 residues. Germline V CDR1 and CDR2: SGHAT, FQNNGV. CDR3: CASSLRWGTEAFF.

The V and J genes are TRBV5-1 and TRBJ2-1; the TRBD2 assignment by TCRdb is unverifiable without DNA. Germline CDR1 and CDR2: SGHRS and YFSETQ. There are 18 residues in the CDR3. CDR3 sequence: CASSLSSSGANSYNEQFF. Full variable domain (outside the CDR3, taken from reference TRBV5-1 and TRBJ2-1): KAGVTQTPRYLIKTRGQQVTLSCSPISGHRSVSWYQQTPGQGLQFLFEYFSETQRNKGNFPGRFSGRQFSNSRSEMNVSTLELGDSALYLCASSLSSSGANSYNEQFFGPGTRLTVL.

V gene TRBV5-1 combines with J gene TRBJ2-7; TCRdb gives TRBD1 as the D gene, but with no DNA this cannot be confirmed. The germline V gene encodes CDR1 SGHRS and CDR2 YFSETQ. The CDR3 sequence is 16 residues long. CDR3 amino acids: CASSLAGTGEVYEQYF.

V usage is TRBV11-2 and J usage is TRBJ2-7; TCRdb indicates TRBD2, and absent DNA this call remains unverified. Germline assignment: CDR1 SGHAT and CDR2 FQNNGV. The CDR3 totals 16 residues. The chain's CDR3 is CASSLSPTSGRAEQYF.

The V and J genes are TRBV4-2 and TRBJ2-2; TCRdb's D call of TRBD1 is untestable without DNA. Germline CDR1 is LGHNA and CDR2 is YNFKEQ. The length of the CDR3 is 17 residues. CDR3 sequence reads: CASSQDGDRGNTGELFF.

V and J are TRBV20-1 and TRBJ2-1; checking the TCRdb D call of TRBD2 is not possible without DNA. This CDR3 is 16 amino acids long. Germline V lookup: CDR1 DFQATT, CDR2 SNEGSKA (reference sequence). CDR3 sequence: CSARVGTGTDYNEQFF.